This T cell receptor (beta chain) was captured by sequencing in a study of control samples from healthy donors and cancer patients. Sequencing used immunoSEQ multiplex PCR; TCRdb keeps in-frame clones, though not all of them. The sample yields fewer than 250,000 clones, of which the top ten take up approximately 2.2%. Trimming stripped 1 base from V and 8 bases from J, with 11 bases between. This CDR3 is built from 13 residues. The germline V gene encodes CDR1 LNHDA and CDR2 SQIVND (reference sequence). The source material was blood. The sequence was obtained from a young woman in good health. This chain joins TRBV19 and TRBJ1-1, with D tentatively TRBD1 (5 bases). CDR3 residues: CASSIGWGSEAFF. CDR3 nucleotide sequence: TGTGCCAGTAGTATAGGTTGGGGGTCGGAAGCTTTCTTT.